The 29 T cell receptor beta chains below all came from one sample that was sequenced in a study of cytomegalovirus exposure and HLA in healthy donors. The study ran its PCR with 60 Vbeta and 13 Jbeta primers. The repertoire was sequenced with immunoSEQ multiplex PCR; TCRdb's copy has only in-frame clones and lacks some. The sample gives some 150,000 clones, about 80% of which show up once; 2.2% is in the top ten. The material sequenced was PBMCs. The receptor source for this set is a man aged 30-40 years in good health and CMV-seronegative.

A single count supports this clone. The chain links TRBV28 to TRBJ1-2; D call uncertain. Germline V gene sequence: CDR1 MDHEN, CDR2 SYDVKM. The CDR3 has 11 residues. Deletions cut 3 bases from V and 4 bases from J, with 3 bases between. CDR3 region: CASSLRYGYTF. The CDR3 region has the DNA TGTGCCAGCAGTTTGCGCTATGGCTACACCTTC.

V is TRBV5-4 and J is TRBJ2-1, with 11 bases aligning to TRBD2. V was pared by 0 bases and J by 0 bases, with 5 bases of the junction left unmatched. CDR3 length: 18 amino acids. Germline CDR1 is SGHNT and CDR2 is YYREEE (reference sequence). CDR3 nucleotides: TGTGCCAGCAGCTTGGGACTAGCGGGGTTCTCCTCCTACAATGAGCAGTTCTTC. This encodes CASSLGLAGFSSYNEQFF.

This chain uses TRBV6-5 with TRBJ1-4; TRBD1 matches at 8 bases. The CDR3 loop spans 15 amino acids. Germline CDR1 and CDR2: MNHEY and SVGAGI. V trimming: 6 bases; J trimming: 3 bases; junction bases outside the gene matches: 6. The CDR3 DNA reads TGTGCCAGCAGGGGACAGGAGAGGCCTAATGAAAAACTGTTTTTT. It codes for CASRGQERPNEKLFF.

The CDR3 nucleotides read TGTGCTAGTGGTGTGACAGGCTCCTACAATGAGCAGTTCTTC. Its translation: CASGVTGSYNEQFF. The chain has TRBV12-5 and TRBJ2-1, with TRBD1 as a possible D gene (6 bases). V lost 5 bases, J lost 0 bases, and 8 bases lay in between. Germline V gene lookup returns CDR1 LGHNT and CDR2 FRNRAP. The CDR3 has 14 amino acids.

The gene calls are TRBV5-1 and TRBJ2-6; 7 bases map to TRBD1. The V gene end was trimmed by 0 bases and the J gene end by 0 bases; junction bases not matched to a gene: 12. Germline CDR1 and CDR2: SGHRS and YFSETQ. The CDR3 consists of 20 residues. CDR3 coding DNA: TGCGCCAGCAGCTTGGTGTTTTCAGGGGGATTATTCTCTGGGGCCAACGTCCTGACTTTC. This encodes CASSLVFSGGLFSGANVLTF.

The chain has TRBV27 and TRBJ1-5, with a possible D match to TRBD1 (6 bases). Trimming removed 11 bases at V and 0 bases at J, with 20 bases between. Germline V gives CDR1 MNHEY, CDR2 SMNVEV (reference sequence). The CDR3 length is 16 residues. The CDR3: CAGWPGRGYSNQPQHF. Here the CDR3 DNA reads TGTGCCGGCTGGCCTGGGAGGGGGTATAGCAATCAGCCCCAGCATTTT.

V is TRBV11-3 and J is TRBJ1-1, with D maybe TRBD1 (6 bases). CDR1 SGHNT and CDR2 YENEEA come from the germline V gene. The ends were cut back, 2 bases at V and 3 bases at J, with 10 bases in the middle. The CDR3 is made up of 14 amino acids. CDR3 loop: CASSLMGADTEAFF. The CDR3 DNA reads TGTGCCAGCAGCTTAATGGGGGCCGACACTGAAGCTTTCTTT.

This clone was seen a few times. CDR3 nucleotide sequence: TGTGCCAGCAGTGTACTGACAGGGCCCTATGGCTACACCTTC. Translation: CASSVLTGPYGYTF. V usage is TRBV28 and J usage is TRBJ1-2; TRBD1 matches 7 bases. V lost 5 bases to trimming and J lost 4 bases; unmatched junction nucleotides: 7. Per germline, CDR1 MDHEN and CDR2 SYDVKM. The CDR3 spans 14 residues.

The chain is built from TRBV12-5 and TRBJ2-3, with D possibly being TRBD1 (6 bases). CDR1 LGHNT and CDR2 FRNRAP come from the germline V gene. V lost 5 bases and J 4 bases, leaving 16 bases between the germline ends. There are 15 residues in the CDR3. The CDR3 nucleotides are TGTGCTAGTGGTCCGCCGACGACAGGCCCAGATACGCAGTATTTT. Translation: CASGPPTTGPDTQYF. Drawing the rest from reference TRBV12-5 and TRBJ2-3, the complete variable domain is DARVTQTPRHKVTEMGQEVTMRCQPILGHNTVFWYRQTMMQGLELLAYFRNRAPLDDSGMPKDRFSAEMPDATLATLKIQPSEPRDSAVYFCASGPPTTGPDTQYFGPGTRLTVL.

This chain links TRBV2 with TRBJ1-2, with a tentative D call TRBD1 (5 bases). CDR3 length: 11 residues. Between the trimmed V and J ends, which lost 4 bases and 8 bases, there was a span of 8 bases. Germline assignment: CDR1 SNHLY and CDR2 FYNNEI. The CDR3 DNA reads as TGTGCCAGCAGTGGGAGGGGCGGCTACACCTTC. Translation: CASSGRGGYTF.

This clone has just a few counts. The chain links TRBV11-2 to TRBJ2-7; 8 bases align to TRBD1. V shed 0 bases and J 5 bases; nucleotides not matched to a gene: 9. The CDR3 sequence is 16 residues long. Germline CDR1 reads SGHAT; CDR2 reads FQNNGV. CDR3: CASSLDGGDRPHEQYF. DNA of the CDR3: TGTGCCAGCAGCTTAGACGGTGGGGACAGGCCCCACGAGCAGTACTTC.

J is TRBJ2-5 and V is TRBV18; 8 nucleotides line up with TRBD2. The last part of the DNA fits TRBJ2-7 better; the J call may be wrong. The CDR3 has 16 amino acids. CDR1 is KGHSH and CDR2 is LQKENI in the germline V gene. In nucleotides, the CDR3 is TGTGCCAGCTCACCAAGGCTACTAGCGGATAGCTACGAGCAGTACTTC. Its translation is CASSPRLLADSYEQYF.

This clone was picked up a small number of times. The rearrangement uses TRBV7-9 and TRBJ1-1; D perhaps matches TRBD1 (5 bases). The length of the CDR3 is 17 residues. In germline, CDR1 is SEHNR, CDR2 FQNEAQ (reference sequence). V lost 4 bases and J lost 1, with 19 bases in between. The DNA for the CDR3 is TGTGCCAGCAGCTCTCTACTCCAGGGATGGGAGAACACTGAAGCTTTCTTT. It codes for CASSSLLQGWENTEAFF. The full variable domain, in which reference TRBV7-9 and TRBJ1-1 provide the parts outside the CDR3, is DTGVSQNPRHKITKRGQNVTFRCDPISEHNRLYWYRQTLGQGPEFLTYFQNEAQLEKSRLLSDRFSAERPKGSFSTLEIQRTEQGDSAMYLCASSSLLQGWENTEAFFGQGTRLTVV.

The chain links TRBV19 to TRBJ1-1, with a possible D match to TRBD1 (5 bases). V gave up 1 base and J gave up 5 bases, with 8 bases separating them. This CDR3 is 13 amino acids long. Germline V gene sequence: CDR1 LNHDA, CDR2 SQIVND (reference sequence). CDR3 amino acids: CASSIGAGTEAFF. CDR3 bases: TGTGCCAGTAGTATAGGGGCAGGGACTGAAGCTTTCTTT.

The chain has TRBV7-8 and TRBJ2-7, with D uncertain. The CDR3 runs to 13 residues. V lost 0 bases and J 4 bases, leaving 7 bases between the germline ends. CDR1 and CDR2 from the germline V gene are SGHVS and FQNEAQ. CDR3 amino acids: CASSLAPQYEQYF. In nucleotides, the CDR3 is TGTGCCAGCAGCTTAGCCCCCCAGTACGAGCAGTACTTC.

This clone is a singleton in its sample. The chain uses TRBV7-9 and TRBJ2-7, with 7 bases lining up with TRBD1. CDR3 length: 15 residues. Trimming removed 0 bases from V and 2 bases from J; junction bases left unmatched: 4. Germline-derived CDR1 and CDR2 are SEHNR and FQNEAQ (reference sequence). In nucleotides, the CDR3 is TGTGCCAGCAGCTTAGCTCCGGGACAGACCTACGAGCAGTACTTC. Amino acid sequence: CASSLAPGQTYEQYF.

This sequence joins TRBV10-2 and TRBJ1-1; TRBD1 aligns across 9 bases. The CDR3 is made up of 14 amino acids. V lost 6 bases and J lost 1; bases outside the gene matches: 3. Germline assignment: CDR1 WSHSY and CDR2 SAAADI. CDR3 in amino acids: CASRAGQGNTEAFF. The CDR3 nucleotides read TGCGCCAGCAGGGCGGGACAGGGGAACACTGAAGCTTTCTTT.

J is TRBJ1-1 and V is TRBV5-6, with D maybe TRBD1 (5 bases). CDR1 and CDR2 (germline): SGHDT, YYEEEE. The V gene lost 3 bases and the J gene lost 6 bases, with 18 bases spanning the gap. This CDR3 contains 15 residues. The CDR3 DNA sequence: TGTGCCAGCAGCTCCGTACTGGGACTGGTCGCTGAAGCTTTCTTT. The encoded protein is CASSSVLGLVAEAFF.

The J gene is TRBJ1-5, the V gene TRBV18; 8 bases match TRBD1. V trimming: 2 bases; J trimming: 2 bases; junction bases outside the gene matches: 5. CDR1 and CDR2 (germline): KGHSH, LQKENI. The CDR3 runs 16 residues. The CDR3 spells CASSPTGGGGNQPQHF. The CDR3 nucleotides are TGTGCCAGCTCACCAACAGGGGGTGGGGGCAATCAGCCCCAGCATTTT.

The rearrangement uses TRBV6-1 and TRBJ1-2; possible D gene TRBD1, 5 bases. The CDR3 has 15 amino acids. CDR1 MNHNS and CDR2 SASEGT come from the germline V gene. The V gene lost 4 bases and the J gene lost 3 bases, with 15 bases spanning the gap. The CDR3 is CASSGSGKVYYGYTF. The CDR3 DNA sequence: TGTGCCAGCAGTGGTTCAGGGAAGGTGTACTATGGCTACACCTTC.

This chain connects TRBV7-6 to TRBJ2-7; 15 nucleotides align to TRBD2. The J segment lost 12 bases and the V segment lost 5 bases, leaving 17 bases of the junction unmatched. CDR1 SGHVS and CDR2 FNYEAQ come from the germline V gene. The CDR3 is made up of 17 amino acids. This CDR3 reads CASSPQPGTSGRHSAYF. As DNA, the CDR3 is TGTGCCAGCAGCCCACAACCAGGGACTAGCGGGAGGCACTCTGCGTACTTC.

The CDR3 DNA follows: TGTGCCAGCTCACCAAGGACAGTAAGCACAGATACGCAGTATTTT. Amino acid sequence: CASSPRTVSTDTQYF. The genes are TRBV18 and TRBJ2-3, with D possibly TRBD1 on 6 matching bases. Trimming pared 2 bases from V and 0 bases from J, leaving 9 bases between. The CDR3 loop spans 15 amino acids. Germline values: CDR1 KGHSH, CDR2 LQKENI.

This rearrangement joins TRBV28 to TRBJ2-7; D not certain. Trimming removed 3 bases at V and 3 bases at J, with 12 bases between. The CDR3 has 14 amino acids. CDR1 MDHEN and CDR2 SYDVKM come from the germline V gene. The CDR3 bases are TGTGCCAGCAGTTTTGTTTACTCTGTCTACGAGCAGTACTTC. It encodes CASSFVYSVYEQYF.

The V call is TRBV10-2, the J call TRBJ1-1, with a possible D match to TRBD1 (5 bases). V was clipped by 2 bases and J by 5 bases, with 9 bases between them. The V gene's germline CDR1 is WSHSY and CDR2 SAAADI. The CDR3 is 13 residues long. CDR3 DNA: TGCGCCAGCAGTGAGGGGGCGAGGACTGAAGCTTTCTTT. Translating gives CASSEGARTEAFF.

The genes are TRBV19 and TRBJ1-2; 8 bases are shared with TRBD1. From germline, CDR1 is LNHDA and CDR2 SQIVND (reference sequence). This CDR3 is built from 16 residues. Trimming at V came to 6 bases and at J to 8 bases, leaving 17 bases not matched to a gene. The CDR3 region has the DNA TGTGCCAGTAGCCCGGGACAGGAAGGGTCATATATCGGCTACACCTTC. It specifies CASSPGQEGSYIGYTF.

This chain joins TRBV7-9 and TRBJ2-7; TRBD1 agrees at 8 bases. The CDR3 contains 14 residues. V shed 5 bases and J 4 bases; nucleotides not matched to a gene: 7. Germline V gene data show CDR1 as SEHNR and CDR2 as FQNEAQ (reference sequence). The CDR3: CASSHTTGEYEQYF. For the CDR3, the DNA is TGTGCCAGCAGCCATACGACAGGGGAATACGAGCAGTACTTC.

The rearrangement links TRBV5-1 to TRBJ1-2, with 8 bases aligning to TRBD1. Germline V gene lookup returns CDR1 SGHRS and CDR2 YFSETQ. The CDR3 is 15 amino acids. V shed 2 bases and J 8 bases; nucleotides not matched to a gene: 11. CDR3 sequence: CASSLNVDRAVGYTF. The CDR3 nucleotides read TGCGCCAGCAGCTTAAACGTGGACAGGGCAGTCGGCTACACCTTC.

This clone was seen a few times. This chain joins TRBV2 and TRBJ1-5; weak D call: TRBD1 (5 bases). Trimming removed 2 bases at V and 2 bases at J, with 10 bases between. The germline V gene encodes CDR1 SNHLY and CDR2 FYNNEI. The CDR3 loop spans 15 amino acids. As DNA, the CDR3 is TGTGCCAGCAGTGAAATGGGGCTTGGCAATCAGCCCCAGCATTTT. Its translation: CASSEMGLGNQPQHF.

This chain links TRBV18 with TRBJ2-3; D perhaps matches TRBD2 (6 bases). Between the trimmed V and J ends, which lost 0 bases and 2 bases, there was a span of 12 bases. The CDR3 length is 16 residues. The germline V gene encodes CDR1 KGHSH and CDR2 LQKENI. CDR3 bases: TGTGCCAGCTCACCACCGTCACTAGCCCCCACAGATACGCAGTATTTT. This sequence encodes CASSPPSLAPTDTQYF.